These 18 T cell receptor beta chains were sequenced from one sample in a study of cytomegalovirus exposure and HLA in healthy donors. 13 Jbeta primers and 60 Vbeta primers were used for the PCR. Repertoires were generated with immunoSEQ multiplex PCR, while TCRdb's copy carries only in-frame clones and drops some. The sample lists 200,000 to 250,000 clones; 85% to 90% were seen once. The sequenced sample consisted of PBMCs. The receptor source for this set is a human donor in good health.

The chain couples TRBV6-4 to TRBJ2-2; 7 nucleotides match TRBD1. The germline CDR1 and CDR2 sequences are MRHNA and SNTAGT. This CDR3 region has 13 residues. V trimming: 8 bases; J trimming: 8 bases; junction bases outside the gene matches: 8. The CDR3 spells CASGDSVGGELFF. As DNA, the CDR3 is TGTGCCAGCGGGGACAGTGTAGGTGGGGAGCTGTTTTTT.

The chain joins TRBV9 to TRBJ1-2, with 10 bases aligning to TRBD1. Germline trimming cut 2 bases from V and 2 bases from J; bases unmatched to any gene: 3. Per the germline V gene, CDR1 is SGDLS and CDR2 is YYNGEE. This CDR3 has 15 amino acids. The CDR3 here is CASSVSTGGNYGYTF. The CDR3 nucleotides are TGTGCCAGCAGCGTCTCGACAGGGGGCAACTATGGCTACACCTTC.

This chain uses TRBV6-1 with TRBJ2-7; 7 bases are shared with TRBD1. V lost 2 bases and J lost 4; bases outside the gene matches: 11. The CDR3 is 16 residues long. Looked up from germline, CDR1 is MNHNS and CDR2 is SASEGT. CDR3 DNA sequence: TGTGCCAGCAGTGAAAGGCGTTTAGGGGGCTGGTACGAGCAGTACTTC. Translated: CASSERRLGGWYEQYF.

The chain combines TRBV7-8 with TRBJ1-4; D call uncertain. The V end lost 5 bases, the J end lost 8 bases, and 12 bases lay between the germline ends. Germline V gene sequence: CDR1 SGHVS, CDR2 FQNEAQ. This CDR3 contains 13 residues. CDR3 in amino acids: CASSGPGREKLFF. CDR3 DNA: TGTGCCAGCAGCGGCCCGGGGAGGGAAAAACTGTTTTTT.

This clone was counted only a few times. V gene TRBV11-2 combines with J gene TRBJ2-5; TRBD2 agrees at 10 bases. The J call is doubtful: the DNA matches TRBJ2-7 better. The CDR3 runs to 16 residues. Germline V gene lookup returns CDR1 SGHAT and CDR2 FQNNGV. As DNA, the CDR3 is TGTGCCAGCACCCCCGGATCTAGCGGGAGCTCCTACGAGCAGTACTTC. Encoded protein: CASTPGSSGSSYEQYF.

The chain has TRBV7-6 and TRBJ2-1; 12 nucleotides agree with TRBD2. Unmatched junction bases numbered 7, after V lost 5 bases and J lost 5 bases. Germline values: CDR1 SGHVS, CDR2 FNYEAQ. The CDR3 has 16 residues. The CDR3 nucleotides read TGTGCCAGCAGCGAACCGACTAGCGGGAGTCACAATGAGCAGTTCTTC. Protein: CASSEPTSGSHNEQFF.

The rearrangement joins TRBV5-1 to TRBJ1-2, with 7 nucleotides matching TRBD1. Germline CDR1 and CDR2: SGHRS and YFSETQ. The CDR3 consists of 14 residues. After removal of 1 base from V and 7 bases from J, the junction contained 7 bases not matched to a gene. The CDR3 sequence is CASSLSNRGSGYTF. The CDR3 DNA follows: TGCGCCAGCAGCTTGTCTAACAGGGGCTCTGGCTACACCTTC.

V usage is TRBV11-2 and J usage is TRBJ1-2; D unclear. Between the trimmed V and J ends, which lost 0 bases and 4 bases, there was a span of 6 bases. Germline lookup yields CDR1 SGHAT and CDR2 FQNNGV. This CDR3 is built from 13 residues. The CDR3 reads CASSLDSGYGYTF. Here the CDR3 DNA reads TGTGCCAGCAGCTTAGATAGCGGCTATGGCTACACCTTC.

This rearrangement joins TRBV5-8 to TRBJ1-1, with 10 positions matching TRBD1. After removal of 3 bases from V and 6 bases from J, the junction contained 11 bases not matched to a gene. Per germline, CDR1 SGHTS and CDR2 YDEGEE. CDR3 size: 16 residues. CDR3 coding DNA: TGTGCCAGCAGCTCCGGACCGGGACAGGGGATAGCTGAAGCTTTCTTT. Translation gives CASSSGPGQGIAEAFF. Based on the CDR3 plus reference TRBV5-8 and TRBJ1-1, the full variable domain is EAGVTQSPTHLIKTRGQQATLRCSPISGHTSVYWYQQALGLGLQFLLWYDEGEERNRGNFPPRFSGRQFPNYSSELNVNALELEDSALYLCASSSGPGQGIAEAFFGQGTRLTVV.

The chain is built from TRBV18 and TRBJ2-2; D gene unclear. This CDR3 is 16 amino acids long. Germline CDR1 and CDR2: KGHSH and LQKENI. Trimming cost V 2 bases and J 7 bases, with 17 bases left between them. Written as DNA, the CDR3 is TGTGCCAGCTCACCATGGGCCCCTATCGAACACGGGGAGCTGTTTTTT. This codes for CASSPWAPIEHGELFF. Based on the CDR3 plus reference TRBV18 and TRBJ2-2, the full variable domain is NAGVMQNPRHLVRRRGQEARLRCSPMKGHSHVYWYRQLPEEGLKFMVYLQKENIIDESGMPKERFSAEFPKEGPSILRIQQVVRGDSAAYFCASSPWAPIEHGELFFGEGSRLTVL.

This clone appeared a single time. The gene calls are TRBV7-9 and TRBJ1-1; 8 positions match TRBD1. The CDR3 covers 17 residues. The V gene's germline CDR1 is SEHNR and CDR2 FQNEAQ (reference sequence). Trimming cost V 7 bases and J 2 bases; bases outside gene matches: 15. The CDR3 here is CASKLEWQGARNTEAFF. CDR3 bases: TGTGCCAGCAAACTGGAGTGGCAGGGGGCGAGAAACACTGAAGCTTTCTTT.

This chain joins TRBV4-3 and TRBJ2-7; D is possibly TRBD1 (6 bases). The V gene's germline CDR1 is LGHNA and CDR2 YSLEER. The V end was cut by 4 bases, the J end by 1 base, with 14 bases between. CDR3 length: 15 residues. CDR3 bases: TGCGCCAGCAGCCGGACGGCTCAGGGGTCCTACGAGCAGTACTTC. This sequence encodes CASSRTAQGSYEQYF.

V usage is TRBV4-1 and J usage is TRBJ2-7; perhaps TRBD2 as D (5 bases). This CDR3 is built from 17 residues. Per germline, CDR1 MGHRA and CDR2 YSYEKL. V was shortened by 0 bases and J by 1 base, with 16 bases between the two germline ends. In nucleotides, the CDR3 is TGCGCCAGCAGCCAAGACCCCGCGGGTACGATATCCTACGAGCAGTACTTC. It codes for CASSQDPAGTISYEQYF.

V is TRBV28 and J is TRBJ2-7, with TRBD1 identical over 8 bases. The CDR3 has 14 residues. After removal of 5 bases from V and 5 bases from J, the junction contained 8 bases not matched to a gene. Germline V lookup: CDR1 MDHEN, CDR2 SYDVKM. The CDR3 DNA is TGTGCCAGCAGTCTGGACAGGGTAGACGACGAGCAGTACTTC. This encodes CASSLDRVDDEQYF.

V and J are TRBV25-1 and TRBJ2-3, with 7 bases matching TRBD1. The CDR3 runs to 15 residues. The V segment lost 5 bases and the J segment 3 bases; nucleotides outside the gene matches: 8. The germline V gene has CDR1 MGHDK and CDR2 SYGVNS. The CDR3 here is CASSFRTGWTDTQYF. The CDR3 nucleotides read TGTGCCAGCAGTTTCCGGACAGGATGGACAGATACGCAGTATTTT.

V usage is TRBV29-1 and J usage is TRBJ1-2; 8 bases match TRBD1. There are 12 residues in the CDR3. Looked up from germline, CDR1 is SQVTM and CDR2 is ANQGSEA. V lost 5 bases, J lost 4 bases, and 3 bases stayed unmatched. In nucleotides, the CDR3 is TGCAGCGTTCAGGACAGGGTCTATGGCTACACCTTC. It is translated as CSVQDRVYGYTF.

V is TRBV5-8 and J is TRBJ1-1; TRBD1 matches 7 bases. CDR3 size: 16 residues. The germline V gene encodes CDR1 SGHTS and CDR2 YDEGEE. V was pared by 3 bases and J by 1 base, with 9 bases of the junction left unmatched. CDR3 nucleotides: TGTGCCAGCAGCTCGGAAAGGGACAGCGCGAACACTGAAGCTTTCTTT. Encoded protein: CASSSERDSANTEAFF.

This clone has more than one count but fewer than ten. The chain uses TRBV27 and TRBJ2-7, with 11 bases matching TRBD2. Germline V gene lookup returns CDR1 MNHEY and CDR2 SMNVEV (reference sequence). The CDR3 covers 14 residues. V dropped 6 bases and J dropped 12; count of bases not matched to a gene: 13. The CDR3 DNA reads as TGTGCCAGCAGCCCACTAGCGGGAGTGACGTGGTGGTACTTC. Protein sequence: CASSPLAGVTWWYF.